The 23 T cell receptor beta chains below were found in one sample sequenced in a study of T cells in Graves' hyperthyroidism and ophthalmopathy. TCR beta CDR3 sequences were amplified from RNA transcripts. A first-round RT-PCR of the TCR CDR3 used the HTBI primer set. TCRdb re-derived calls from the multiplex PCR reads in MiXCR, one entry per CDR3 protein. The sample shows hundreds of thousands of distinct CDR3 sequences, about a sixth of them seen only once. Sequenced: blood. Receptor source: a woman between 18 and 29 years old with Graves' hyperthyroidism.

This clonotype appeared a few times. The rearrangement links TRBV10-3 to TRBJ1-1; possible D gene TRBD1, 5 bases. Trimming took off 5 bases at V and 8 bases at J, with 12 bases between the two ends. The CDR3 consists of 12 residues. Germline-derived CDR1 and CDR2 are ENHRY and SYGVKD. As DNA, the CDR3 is TGTGCCATCAGTCCTGGGGGGAAAGAAGCTTTCTTT. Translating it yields CAISPGGKEAFF.

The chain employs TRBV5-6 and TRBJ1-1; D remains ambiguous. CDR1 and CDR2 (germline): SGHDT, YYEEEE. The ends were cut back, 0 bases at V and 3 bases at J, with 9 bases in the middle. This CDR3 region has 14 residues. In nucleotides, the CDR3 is TGTGCCAGCAGCTTGGCGGGGTGGTACACTGAAGCTTTCTTT. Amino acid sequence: CASSLAGWYTEAFF. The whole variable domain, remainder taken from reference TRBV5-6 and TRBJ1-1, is DAGVTQSPTHLIKTRGQQVTLRCSPKSGHDTVSWYQQALGQGPQFIFQYYEEEERQRGNFPDRFSGHQFPNYSSELNVNALLLGDSALYLCASSLAGWYTEAFFGQGTRLTVV.

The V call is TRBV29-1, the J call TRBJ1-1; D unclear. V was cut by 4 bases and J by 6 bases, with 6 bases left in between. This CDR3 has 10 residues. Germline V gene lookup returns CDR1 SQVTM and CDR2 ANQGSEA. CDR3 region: CSVVPPEAFF. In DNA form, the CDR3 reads TGCAGCGTTGTTCCCCCTGAAGCTTTCTTT.

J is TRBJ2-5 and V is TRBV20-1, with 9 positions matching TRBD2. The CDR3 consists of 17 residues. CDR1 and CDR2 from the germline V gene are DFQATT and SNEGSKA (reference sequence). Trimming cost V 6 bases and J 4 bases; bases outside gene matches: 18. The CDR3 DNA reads TGCAGTGCCACTAGAGGGATAGTAGCGGGAGTAGGAGAGACCCAGTACTTC. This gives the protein CSATRGIVAGVGETQYF.

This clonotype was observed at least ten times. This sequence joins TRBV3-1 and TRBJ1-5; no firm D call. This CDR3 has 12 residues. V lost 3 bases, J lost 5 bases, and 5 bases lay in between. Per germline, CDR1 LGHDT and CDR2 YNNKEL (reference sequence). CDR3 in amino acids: CASSHTDQPQHF. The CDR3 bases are TGTGCCAGCAGCCATACAGATCAGCCCCAGCATTTT.

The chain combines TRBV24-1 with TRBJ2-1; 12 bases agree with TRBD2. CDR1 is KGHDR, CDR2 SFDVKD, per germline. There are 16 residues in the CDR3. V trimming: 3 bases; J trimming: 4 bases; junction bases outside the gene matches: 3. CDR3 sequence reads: CATSDPSGRGYNEQFF. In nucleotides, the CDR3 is TGTGCCACCAGTGATCCTAGCGGGAGGGGATACAATGAGCAGTTCTTC.

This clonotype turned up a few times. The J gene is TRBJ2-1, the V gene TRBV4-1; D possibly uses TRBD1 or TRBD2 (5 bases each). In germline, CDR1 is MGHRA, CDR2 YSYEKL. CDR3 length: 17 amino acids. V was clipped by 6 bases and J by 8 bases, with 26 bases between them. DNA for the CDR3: TGCGCCAGCAGTCCTGGCCGACAGACGGGGCCTAGGGATGAGCAGTTCTTC. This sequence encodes CASSPGRQTGPRDEQFF.

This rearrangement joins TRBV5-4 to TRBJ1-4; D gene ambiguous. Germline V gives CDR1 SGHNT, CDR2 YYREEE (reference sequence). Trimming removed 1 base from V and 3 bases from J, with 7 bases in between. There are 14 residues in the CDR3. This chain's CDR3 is CASSLNHPNEKLFF. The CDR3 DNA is TGTGCCAGCAGCTTGAATCACCCTAATGAAAAACTGTTTTTT.

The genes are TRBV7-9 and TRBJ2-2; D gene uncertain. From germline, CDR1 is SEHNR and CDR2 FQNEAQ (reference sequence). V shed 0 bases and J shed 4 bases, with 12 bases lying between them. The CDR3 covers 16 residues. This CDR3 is CASSLAPGVGTGELFF. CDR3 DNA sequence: TGTGCCAGCAGCTTAGCGCCGGGTGTGGGCACCGGGGAGCTGTTTTTT.

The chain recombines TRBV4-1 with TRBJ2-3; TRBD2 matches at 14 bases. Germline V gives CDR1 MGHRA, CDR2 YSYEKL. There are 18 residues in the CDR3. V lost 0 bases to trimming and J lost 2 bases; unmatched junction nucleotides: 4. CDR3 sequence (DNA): TGCGCCAGCAGCCAAGATAGGGGACTAGCGGGGGTCACAGATACGCAGTATTTT. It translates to CASSQDRGLAGVTDTQYF.

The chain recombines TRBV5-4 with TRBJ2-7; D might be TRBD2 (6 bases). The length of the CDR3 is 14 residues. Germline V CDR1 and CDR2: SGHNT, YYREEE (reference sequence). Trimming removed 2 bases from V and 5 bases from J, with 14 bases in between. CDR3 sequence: CASSFGGGSDEQYF. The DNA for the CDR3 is TGTGCCAGCAGCTTTGGGGGAGGTAGCGACGAGCAGTACTTC.

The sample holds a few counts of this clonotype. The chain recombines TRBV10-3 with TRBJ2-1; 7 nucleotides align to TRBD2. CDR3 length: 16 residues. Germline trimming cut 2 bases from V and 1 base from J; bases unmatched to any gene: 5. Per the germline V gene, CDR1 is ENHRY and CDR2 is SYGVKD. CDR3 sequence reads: CAISEPSGESYNEQFF. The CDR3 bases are TGTGCCATCAGTGAGCCGAGCGGGGAGTCCTACAATGAGCAGTTCTTC.

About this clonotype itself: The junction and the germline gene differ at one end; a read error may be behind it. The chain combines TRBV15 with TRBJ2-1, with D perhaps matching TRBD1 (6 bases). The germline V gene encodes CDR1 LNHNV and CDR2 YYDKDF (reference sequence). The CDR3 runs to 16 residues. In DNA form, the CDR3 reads TGTACCACCAGCAGTGAGATTCGGGACAATAACAATGAGCAGTTCTTC. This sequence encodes CTTSSEIRDNNNEQFF.

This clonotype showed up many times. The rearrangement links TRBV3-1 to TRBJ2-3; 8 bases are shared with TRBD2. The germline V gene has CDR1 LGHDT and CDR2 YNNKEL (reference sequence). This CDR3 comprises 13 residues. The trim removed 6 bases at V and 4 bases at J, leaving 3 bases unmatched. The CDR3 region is CASRPTSADTQYF. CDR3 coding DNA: TGTGCCAGCAGACCGACTAGCGCAGATACGCAGTATTTT.

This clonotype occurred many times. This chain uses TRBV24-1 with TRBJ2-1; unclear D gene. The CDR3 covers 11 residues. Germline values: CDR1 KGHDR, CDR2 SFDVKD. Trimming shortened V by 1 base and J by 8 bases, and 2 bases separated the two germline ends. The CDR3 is CATSDFYEQFF. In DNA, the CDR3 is TGTGCCACCAGTGATTTCTATGAGCAGTTCTTC.

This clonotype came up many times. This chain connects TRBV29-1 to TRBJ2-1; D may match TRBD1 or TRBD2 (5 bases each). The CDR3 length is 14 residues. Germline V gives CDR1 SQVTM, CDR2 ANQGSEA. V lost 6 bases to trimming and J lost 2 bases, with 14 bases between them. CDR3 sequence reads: CSVVRDGPYNEQFF. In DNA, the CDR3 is TGCAGCGTAGTCCGGGACGGACCCTACAATGAGCAGTTCTTC.

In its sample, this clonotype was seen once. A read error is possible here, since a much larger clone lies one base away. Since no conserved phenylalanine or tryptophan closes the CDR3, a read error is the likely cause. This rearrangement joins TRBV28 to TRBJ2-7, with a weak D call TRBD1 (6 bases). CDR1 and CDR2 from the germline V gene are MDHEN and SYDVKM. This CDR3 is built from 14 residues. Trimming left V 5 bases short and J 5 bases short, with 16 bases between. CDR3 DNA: TGTGCCAGCAGTGGGACACCTAAACACGACGAGCAGTACTAC. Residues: CASSGTPKHDEQYY.

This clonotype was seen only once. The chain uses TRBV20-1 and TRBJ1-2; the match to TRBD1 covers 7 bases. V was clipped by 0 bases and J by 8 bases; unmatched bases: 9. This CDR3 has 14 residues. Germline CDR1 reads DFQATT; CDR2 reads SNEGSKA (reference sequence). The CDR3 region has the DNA TGCAGTGCTAGAGACGGAGGGGGCGCGGGAGGCTACACCTTC. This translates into CSARDGGGAGGYTF.

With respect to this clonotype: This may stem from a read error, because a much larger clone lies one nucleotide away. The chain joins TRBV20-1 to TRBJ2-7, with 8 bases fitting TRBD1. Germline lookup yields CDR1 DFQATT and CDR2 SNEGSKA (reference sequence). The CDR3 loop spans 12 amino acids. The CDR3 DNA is TGCAGTCACAGGGGGAACTCCTACGAGCAGTGCTTC. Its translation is CSHRGNSYEQCF.

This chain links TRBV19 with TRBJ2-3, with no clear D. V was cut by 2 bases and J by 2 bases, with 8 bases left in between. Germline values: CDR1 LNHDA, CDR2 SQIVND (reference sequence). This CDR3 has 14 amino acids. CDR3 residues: CASSIMGYTDTQYF. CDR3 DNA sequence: TGTGCCAGTAGTATAATGGGATACACAGATACGCAGTATTTT.

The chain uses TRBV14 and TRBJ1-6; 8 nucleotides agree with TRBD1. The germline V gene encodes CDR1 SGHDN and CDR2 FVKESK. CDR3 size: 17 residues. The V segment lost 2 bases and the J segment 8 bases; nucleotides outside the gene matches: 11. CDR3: CASSQSIERQGYSPLHF. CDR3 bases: TGTGCCAGCAGCCAATCGATCGAGAGACAGGGGTATTCACCCCTCCACTTT.

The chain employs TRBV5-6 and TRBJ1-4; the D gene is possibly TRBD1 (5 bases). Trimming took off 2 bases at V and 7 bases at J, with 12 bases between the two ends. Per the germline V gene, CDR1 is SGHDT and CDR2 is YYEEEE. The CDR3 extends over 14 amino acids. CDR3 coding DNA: TGTGCCAGCAGCTTTGGGGCGGCGAGTGAAAAACTGTTTTTT. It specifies CASSFGAASEKLFF.

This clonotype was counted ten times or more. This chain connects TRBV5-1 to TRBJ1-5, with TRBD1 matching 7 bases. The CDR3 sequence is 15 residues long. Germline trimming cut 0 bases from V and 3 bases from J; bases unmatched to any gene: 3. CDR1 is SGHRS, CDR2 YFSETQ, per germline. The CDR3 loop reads CASSLGGQANQPQHF. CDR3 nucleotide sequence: TGCGCCAGCAGCTTGGGCGGACAGGCCAATCAGCCCCAGCATTTT.